This TCR beta chain was found in a study of T cell responses to AZD1222 COVID-19 vaccine. Regarding the study as a whole: A mostly white British donor set with more females was recruited, and clonal diversity was possibly underestimated. The study found vaccine-associated CD4 TCRs spanning spike, dominant at 160-218 and 743-854. Spike-specific TCR repertoires showed rising breadth and depth after two AZD1222 doses. Only a handful of AZD1222 recipients, more than five in all, had baseline seropositivity.

The sample holds one count of this clone. Its cognate antigen is unknown. Method: immunoSEQ multiplex PCR; TCRdb's copy keeps in-frame clones and lacks some. The table lists 250,000 to 300,000 clones, 90% to 95% of them singletons. The CDR3 runs 15 residues. Trimming cost V 0 bases and J 7 bases, with 16 bases left between them. Germline V gene sequence: CDR1 LNHNV, CDR2 YYDKDF (reference sequence). This chain connects TRBV15 to TRBJ2-7; tentative D call: TRBD1 (6 bases). The sequence was collected from an adult who received the AZD1222 COVID-19 vaccine. This sample comprised peripheral blood, obtained 28 days after the second AZD1222 dose. CDR3 amino acids: CATSREGLERGEQYF. CDR3 nucleotide sequence: TGTGCCACCAGCAGAGAGGGTCTGGAAAGGGGGGAGCAGTACTTC.